These 8 T cell receptor beta chains came from one sample sequenced in a study of somatic mutations in cytotoxic T cells in rheumatoid arthritis. The repertoire was sequenced with immunoSEQ multiplex PCR; TCRdb's copy has only in-frame clones and lacks some. The table has roughly 10,000 clones, under 85% seen once. Sequenced input: CD8+ T cells sorted from blood. The receptors were sampled from a man over 45 in good health.

The chain is built from TRBV4-3 and TRBJ2-4, with TRBD1 matching over 9 bases. Trimming took 4 bases from V and 3 from J; bases not matched to a gene: 4. Germline CDR1 and CDR2: LGHNA and YSLEER. The CDR3 contains 15 residues. The CDR3 is CASSPGQGFKNIQYF. The CDR3 DNA follows: TGCGCCAGCAGCCCAGGACAGGGGTTCAAAAACATTCAGTACTTC.

The chain has TRBV6-5 and TRBJ2-7; 12 positions match TRBD2. Germline loops: CDR1 MNHEY, CDR2 SVGAGI. The trim removed 0 bases at V and 5 bases at J, leaving 5 bases unmatched. The CDR3 is made up of 16 amino acids. CDR3 in DNA: TGTGCCAGCAGTTACTCGACTAGCGGGAGTCTCGACGAGCAGTACTTC. It is translated as CASSYSTSGSLDEQYF.

The CDR3 DNA follows: TGTGCCAGCAGCCCTAGCGGGAGAGGGTCCTACGAGCAGTACTTC. Amino acid sequence: CASSPSGRGSYEQYF. The chain uses TRBV7-9 and TRBJ2-7, with 10 bases aligning to TRBD2. The CDR3 sequence is 15 residues long. CDR1 is SEHNR, CDR2 FQNEAQ, per germline (reference sequence). J gave up 1 base and V 5 bases, and 5 bases lay outside the gene matches.

V is TRBV7-8 and J is TRBJ1-3, with 7 bases that match TRBD1. V trimming: 5 bases; J trimming: 0 bases; junction bases outside the gene matches: 7. The germline CDR1 and CDR2 sequences are SGHVS and FQNEAQ. The length of the CDR3 is 16 residues. In nucleotides, the CDR3 is TGTGCCAGCAGCGGGCGGACAGGTTTCTCTGGAAACACCATATATTTT. Translation gives CASSGRTGFSGNTIYF.

This clone rates as medium-sized. V and J are TRBV15 and TRBJ2-5; TRBD2 aligns across 7 bases. This CDR3 contains 16 residues. V lost 5 bases to trimming and J lost 1 base; unmatched junction nucleotides: 10. Germline V lookup: CDR1 LNHNV, CDR2 YYDKDF (reference sequence). In DNA, the CDR3 is TGTGCCACCAGCGTAGGGACCGGCGGGGGCCAAGAGACCCAGTACTTC. Amino acids: CATSVGTGGGQETQYF.

V gene TRBV9 combines with J gene TRBJ1-1; TRBD1 is a possible D gene (5 bases). CDR1 and CDR2 from the germline V gene are SGDLS and YYNGEE. V lost 3 bases and J 4 bases, leaving 13 bases between the germline ends. This CDR3 is built from 14 residues. CDR3 sequence reads: CASSEQPGGTEAFF. In DNA form, the CDR3 reads TGTGCCAGCAGCGAACAGCCCGGGGGCACTGAAGCTTTCTTT.

DNA of the CDR3: TGCGCCAGCAGCCCATTATGGACTAGTGGAGAGACCCAGTACTTC. Translating gives CASSPLWTSGETQYF. V and J are TRBV5-1 and TRBJ2-5; TRBD2 agrees at 7 bases. V was clipped by 4 bases and J by 4 bases; unmatched bases: 10. This CDR3 comprises 15 residues. The germline gives CDR1 SGHRS, CDR2 YFSETQ.

This clone is deemed medium-sized (0.01 to 0.1%). This CDR3 is CASSPIGASGNTIYF. As DNA, the CDR3 is TGTGCCAGCAGCCCAATAGGGGCGTCTGGAAACACCATATATTTT. The chain is built from TRBV9 and TRBJ1-3, with D perhaps TRBD1 (5 bases). This CDR3 contains 15 residues. Germline V lookup: CDR1 SGDLS, CDR2 YYNGEE. Trimming left V 4 bases short and J 1 base short, with 12 bases between.